These 20 T cell receptor beta chains share one sample of origin, sequenced in a study of T cells in Graves' hyperthyroidism and ophthalmopathy. RNA transcripts provided the source from which TCR beta CDR3 regions were amplified. A first-round RT-PCR of the TCR CDR3 used the HTBI primer set. TCRdb processed the multiplex PCR reads anew with MiXCR; each CDR3 protein has one entry. The data contain approximately 560,000 distinct CDR3 sequences, about 43% of them seen just once; the ten biggest clones take up just under 8.5%. The material sequenced was peripheral blood or thyroid tissue (not recorded which). The receptor set was obtained from a woman aged 18-29 years with Graves' hyperthyroidism.

A few counts support this clonotype. One end of the junction varies from germline; a read error may be responsible. This chain connects TRBV4-1 to TRBJ2-7; D possibly corresponds to TRBD2 (6 bases). Germline CDR1 and CDR2: MGHRA and YSYEKL. The CDR3 is 15 amino acids. The CDR3 loop is CASSQAGGVGYEQYF. The CDR3 DNA reads TGTGCCAGCAGCCAAGCTGGAGGGGTCGGTTACGAGCAGTACTTC.

The V and J genes are TRBV29-1 and TRBJ2-3, with 7 bases matching TRBD2. The trim removed 4 bases at V and 2 bases at J, leaving 9 bases unmatched. The CDR3 has 15 amino acids. From germline, CDR1 is SQVTM and CDR2 ANQGSEA. CDR3 loop: CSVAGGGSTTDTQYF. CDR3 bases: TGCAGCGTTGCGGGGGGAGGTTCTACCACAGATACGCAGTATTTT.

This clonotype has just a few counts. The chain employs TRBV6-1 and TRBJ2-5; maybe TRBD2 (5 bases). This CDR3 region has 13 residues. The germline CDR1 and CDR2 sequences are MNHNS and SASEGT. Trimming stripped 7 bases from V and 5 bases from J, with 14 bases between. The CDR3: CASIFRAVETQYF. CDR3 DNA: TGTGCCAGCATATTTCGAGCGGTTGAGACCCAGTACTTC.

This clonotype was picked up a small number of times. The chain recombines TRBV7-9 with TRBJ1-3, with a tentative D call TRBD1 (5 bases). Deletions cut 2 bases from V and 1 base from J, with 12 bases between. Germline V lookup: CDR1 SEHNR, CDR2 FQNEAQ (reference sequence). CDR3 length equals 16 residues. The CDR3 is CASSLLGGQSGNTIYF. CDR3 bases: TGTGCCAGCAGCTTATTGGGGGGTCAGTCTGGAAACACCATATATTTT.

Regarding this clonotype: As the CDR3 is not closed by the conserved phenylalanine or tryptophan, this likely results from a read error. The chain employs TRBV7-2 and TRBJ1-1; 8 bases are a match to TRBD1. CDR1 is SGHTA and CDR2 is FQGNSA in the germline V gene. V trimming: 6 bases; J trimming: 3 bases; junction bases outside the gene matches: 9. The CDR3 length is 15 residues. CDR3 region: CASRGQGVLDTEAFL. The CDR3 DNA follows: TGTGCCAGCAGAGGACAGGGTGTTTTGGACACTGAAGCTTTCCTT.

This clonotype was seen more than once but under ten times. The chain couples TRBV5-1 to TRBJ2-5; possibly TRBD2 for D (6 bases). V lost 4 bases and J lost 4, with 11 bases in between. Per germline, CDR1 SGHRS and CDR2 YFSETQ. The CDR3 is made up of 13 amino acids. CDR3 residues: CASSARRGETQYF. As DNA, the CDR3 is TGCGCCAGCAGCGCGAGGAGGGGAGAGACCCAGTACTTC.

This clonotype was seen more than once but under ten times. The chain combines TRBV20-1 with TRBJ1-5, with D maybe TRBD1 (6 bases). V shed 1 base and J shed 2 bases, with 12 bases lying between them. There are 15 residues in the CDR3. Germline CDR1 reads DFQATT; CDR2 reads SNEGSKA (reference sequence). The DNA for the CDR3 is TGCAGTGCTAGAGGGGGGGCTTCGGGCAATCAGCCCCAGCATTTT. This encodes CSARGGASGNQPQHF.

The J gene is TRBJ1-6, the V gene TRBV15; 7 nucleotides line up with TRBD1. CDR1 is LNHNV, CDR2 YYDKDF, per germline (reference sequence). The length of the CDR3 is 12 residues. V shed 8 bases, J shed 13 bases, and the junction held 8 bases outside the gene matches. The CDR3 protein is CATGTVNQPLHF. CDR3 DNA: TGTGCCACCGGGACAGTTAATCAGCCCCTCCACTTT.

In regard to this clonotype: The conserved closing phenylalanine or tryptophan is absent in this CDR3, likely reflecting a read error. This sequence joins TRBV20-1 and TRBJ2-7, with 10 nucleotides matching TRBD2. The CDR3 is 15 amino acids. The ends lost 0 bases at V and 4 bases at J; junction bases unmatched: 6. Germline CDR1 is DFQATT and CDR2 is SNEGSKA (reference sequence). CDR3 loop: CSARDRLAGEYEQYL. CDR3 sequence (DNA): TGCAGTGCTAGAGATAGGCTAGCGGGAGAGTACGAGCAGTACCTC.

V usage is TRBV7-9 and J usage is TRBJ1-2; D possibly corresponds to TRBD1 (5 bases). The V gene's germline CDR1 is SEHNR and CDR2 FQNEAQ (reference sequence). The V gene lost 5 bases and the J gene lost 4 bases, with 14 bases spanning the gap. This CDR3 has 14 residues. The CDR3 nucleotides read TGTGCCAGCAGCCAGCCCCGGGACCTCTATGGCTACACCTTC. It translates to CASSQPRDLYGYTF.

This clonotype appeared a few times. The V call is TRBV5-1, the J call TRBJ1-3; D is undetermined. Per the germline V gene, CDR1 is SGHRS and CDR2 is YFSETQ. The CDR3 has 13 residues. The V end lost 1 base, the J end lost 4 bases, and 6 bases lay between the germline ends. The CDR3 sequence: CASSLMSGNTIYF. DNA of the CDR3: TGCGCCAGCAGCTTGATGTCCGGAAACACCATATATTTT. The whole variable domain, remainder taken from reference TRBV5-1 and TRBJ1-3, is KAGVTQTPRYLIKTRGQQVTLSCSPISGHRSVSWYQQTPGQGLQFLFEYFSETQRNKGNFPGRFSGRQFSNSRSEMNVSTLELGDSALYLCASSLMSGNTIYFGEGSWLTVV.

The chain couples TRBV10-3 to TRBJ2-2, with 7 bases fitting TRBD2. The CDR3 contains 14 residues. Unmatched junction bases numbered 4, after V lost 0 bases and J lost 9 bases. Germline CDR1 ENHRY, CDR2 SYGVKD. As DNA, the CDR3 is TGTGCCATCAGTGAGTCGGGGAGCGGGAGGGAGCTGTTTTTT. Translated: CAISESGSGRELFF.

Only a few counts were recorded for this clonotype. The chain is built from TRBV7-6 and TRBJ1-6; 11 bases agree with TRBD1. The CDR3 covers 15 residues. The ends lost 6 bases at V and 10 bases at J; junction bases unmatched: 8. CDR1 and CDR2 (germline): SGHVS, FNYEAQ. CDR3 protein: CASSSGTGGFSPLHF. CDR3 nucleotides: TGTGCCAGCAGTTCCGGGACAGGGGGTTTCTCACCCCTCCACTTT.

The V gene is TRBV10-3, the J gene TRBJ1-2; TRBD1 matches at 7 bases. The CDR3 runs to 15 residues. With V trimmed by 10 bases and J by 6 bases, 17 bases remained unmatched. Germline CDR1 and CDR2: ENHRY and SYGVKD. This CDR3 reads CATQQGGAGKDGYTF. The CDR3 nucleotides read TGTGCCACCCAGCAGGGGGGCGCGGGTAAGGATGGCTACACCTTC.

The table lists this clonotype with a few counts. V and J are TRBV7-9 and TRBJ1-4, with 8 bases identical to TRBD1. With 5 bases clipped from V and 5 bases from J, the junction kept 7 bases outside the gene matches. The CDR3 is 15 residues long. Germline V gene data show CDR1 as SEHNR and CDR2 as FQNEAQ (reference sequence). The CDR3 spells CASSAPDRENEKLFF. In nucleotides, the CDR3 is TGTGCCAGCAGCGCGCCGGACAGGGAGAATGAAAAACTGTTTTTT.

As for this clonotype: One end of the junction does not line up with germline, which may come from a read error. The rearrangement joins TRBV2 to TRBJ2-5; TRBD2 agrees at 7 bases. In germline, CDR1 is SNHLY, CDR2 FYNNEI. This CDR3 has 16 residues. In DNA, the CDR3 is TGTGCCAGAAGTGGCACTAGCGCACGGATGGAGGGGACCCAGTACTTC. It translates to CARSGTSARMEGTQYF.

The J gene is TRBJ1-4, the V gene TRBV6-2 or TRBV6-3; no definite D call. Trimming took 10 bases from V and 7 from J, leaving 4 bases between them. CDR1 is MNHEY and CDR2 is SVGEGT in the germline V gene. This CDR3 contains 9 residues. The CDR3 sequence: CANGEKLFF. For the CDR3, the DNA is TGTGCCAATGGTGAAAAACTGTTTTTT.

The rearrangement links TRBV15 to TRBJ1-4; D is uncertain. Trimming left V 0 bases short and J 13 bases short, with 9 bases between. Germline lookup yields CDR1 LNHNV and CDR2 YYDKDF (reference sequence). CDR3 size: 12 residues. The CDR3: CATSREKEGLFF. The CDR3 DNA is TGTGCCACCAGCAGAGAGAAGGAAGGACTGTTTTTT.

The chain uses TRBV2 and TRBJ1-6; D not certain. The CDR3 sequence is 15 residues long. CDR1 and CDR2 from the germline V gene are SNHLY and FYNNEI. Trimming left V 1 base short and J 7 bases short, with 11 bases between. CDR3 sequence: CASSEGWERNSPLHF. The CDR3 nucleotides are TGTGCCAGCAGTGAAGGGTGGGAAAGGAATTCACCCCTCCACTTT.

The chain couples TRBV6-1 to TRBJ1-5; 10 positions agree with TRBD1. Trimming took 8 bases from V and 4 from J; bases not matched to a gene: 5. Germline loops: CDR1 MNHNS, CDR2 SASEGT. This CDR3 has 14 amino acids. CDR3 sequence: CASPGQGGNQPQHF. CDR3 bases: TGTGCCAGCCCAGGACAGGGGGGAAATCAGCCCCAGCATTTT.